This TCR beta chain was found in a study of naive and memory T cell subsets (dated by TCRdb to between 2016 and 2019). As for the study more broadly: Sorted naive and memory T cell subsets from peripheral blood were analyzed in the study using a UMI-based, open-source pipeline for TCR alpha and beta sequencing. IgG serology results and the functional CMV T cell responses were in complete agreement. RNA was DNase-treated and reverse transcribed with TCR constant-region primers, mostly using SuperScript III. Study-wide findings and limitations: After error correction, only a single occurrence was seen for over 90% of naive TCR sequences, so much steeper abundance distributions were produced than in memory subsets. TCR abundance followed a power law with an exponent that was different for naive and memory subsets but consistent across the three individuals. The repertoire findings for the naive and memory subsets could not be validated against a ground truth because none was available. RNA-based TCR counts may be influenced by expression changes linked to T cell activation and differentiation. Single alpha or beta chain sequences, rather than paired alpha/beta receptors, were used to define clonotypes. A few larger clonotypes were found in naive repertoires, especially CD8, and these larger clonotypes were possibly memory cells re-expressing CD45RA. In both CD4 and CD8 cells, a rise in Gini index and a fall in Shannon and inverse Simpson diversity were observed from naive through CM, EM and EMRA.

From the second PCR step onward, the TCR alpha chain libraries and the TCR beta chain libraries were amplified separately. Donor CMV status was determined by IFNgamma production from CD4+ T cells after overnight stimulation of fresh PBMCs with CMV viral lysate. CD4 T cells were positively selected using Miltenyi beads, after which CD8 T cells were positively selected from the CD4-negative fraction. After staining for CD3, CD4, CD8, CD45RA, CD27 and a live/dead dye, cells were sorted on a BD Aria II into four subsets based on CD45RA and CD27. A few healthy volunteers provided blood, and each donor's sample was split into CD4 and CD8 T cells and then further divided into four differentiation subsets. Approximately 120 ml of peripheral blood was taken from each donor, and PBMC were separated by density-gradient centrifugation on Ficoll-Paque PLUS. Sorted cells were lysed in RLT buffer, after which RNA was extracted using a Qiagen RNeasy kit and stored at -80 degrees C.

This clonotype was picked up one time. Its specific antigen is unknown. Per-base qualities were not stored, and no clone one base away is much larger. Library prep was done by UMI-ligation and nested PCR. The beta constant-region primer consisted of an equimolar mixture of two oligonucleotides that together covered TRBC1 and TRBC2. The ligated cDNA went through four rounds of PCR with nested alpha and beta constant-region primers together with the SP2 primer. A single-stranded oligonucleotide carrying the SP2 primer and a 12-nucleotide UMI was ligated to the 3' end of the cDNA by T4 RNA ligase 1. Incubation of the ligation reaction lasted about 18-25 hours at 16 degrees C. To avoid over-amplification, PCR2 was usually performed as a SYBR Green qPCR and halted once a predetermined threshold was reached. All purifications after the first were performed with Agencourt AMPure XP magnetic beads. Libraries were quantified by Qubit and checked on a TapeStation, with a main peak expected near 650 bp. Pooled libraries were sequenced on an Illumina MiSeq with v2 2x251 paired-end kits, typically giving about 0.95-2.2 million reads per sample. Each sample was pooled at about 4 nM, and about 5-8% PhiX was included to help cluster recognition. The study's own analysis went as follows. V and J genes were assigned to Demultiplexor-processed FASTQ reads by Decombinator through tag matching, with a single base-pair mismatch being allowed. Collapsinator used UMIs to correct both sequencing errors and frequency errors arising from PCR heterogeneity. CDR3Translator translated TCRs and extracted CDR3s from the conserved cysteine to the FGXG phenylalanine, flagging non-productive sequences. Repertoires were subsampled to equal numbers of UMI-defined TCRs before Gini, Shannon entropy and inverse Simpson indices were calculated. Power-law fits to clonotype abundance distributions were performed by maximum likelihood within the linear range. When run on a single naive CD8 sample, MIGEC and the pipeline yielded similar UMI counts, similar unique TCR numbers and similar clonal distributions. One analysis removed from the naive repertoire any naive TCRs that were also found in any memory subset from the same donor. A set of 6,000 to 8,000 CMV-associated CDR3 sequences, compiled from VDJdb and a published dataset, was used to search the repertoires. TCRdb's own reprocessing of the public reads used fastp at Q25 and MiXCR and kept productive beta chains. Entries are consolidated by CDR3 protein sequence, retaining the most common genes and DNA. The V and J calls and clone size are TCRdb's, not the authors'. This sample is represented by approximately 140,000 distinct CDR3 sequences; roughly 23% of them were singletons. The biggest ten clones account for approximately 0.1% of the sample.

Relative to germline, V is 4 bases shorter and J is 1 base shorter, with 13 bases between their ends. Counted from cysteine to phenylalanine, this CDR3 has 15 amino acids. Just the 45-base CDR3 DNA is kept, in frame starting at base 1. CDR1 and CDR2, per the germline V gene, are SGHVS and FQNEAQ. This sequence originates from a human donor in good health. Sequenced: naive CD4+ T cells from blood. The sample's cell subset or site label, in plain terms: naive T cells, CD45RA high CD27+. The rearranged segments are TRBV7-8 and TRBJ1-1, with the D gene not confidently named. At the DNA level, the sequence is TGTGCCAGCAGCTCGGGAACAACACCGAACACTGAAGCTTTCTTT. This sequence encodes CASSSGTTPNTEAFF.